This TCR beta chain was documented in a study of cytomegalovirus exposure and HLA in healthy donors. Study as a whole: About 80 million unique TCRs from HLA-typed donors made up an early data release.

Use of 60 Vbeta and 13 Jbeta primers characterized the PCR. Assay used: immunoSEQ multiplex PCR; TCRdb lists only in-frame clones, some missing. Of about 130,000 clones in the sample, about 83% were seen once. The V gene's germline CDR1 is SQVTM and CDR2 ANQGSEA. This CDR3 has 16 amino acids. V dropped 4 bases and J dropped 0 bases, with 18 bases sitting between them. Points on this clone: Its antigen remains unknown.

Findings and limits, study-wide: There were some public TCRs occurring in many donors, but most TCR sequences were rare. Fewer N-insertions than the roughly 700-donor mean were reportedly shown by an Asian-associated ancestry cluster in a later analysis.

This TCR was sampled from a girl aged 2-10 years in good health and CMV-seronegative. Material: PBMCs. This chain joins TRBV29-1 and TRBJ1-2, with D tentatively TRBD1 (5 bases). The CDR3: CSVGVQVRETNYGYTF. Written as DNA, the CDR3 is TGCAGCGTTGGGGTACAGGTACGAGAGACTAACTATGGCTACACCTTC.